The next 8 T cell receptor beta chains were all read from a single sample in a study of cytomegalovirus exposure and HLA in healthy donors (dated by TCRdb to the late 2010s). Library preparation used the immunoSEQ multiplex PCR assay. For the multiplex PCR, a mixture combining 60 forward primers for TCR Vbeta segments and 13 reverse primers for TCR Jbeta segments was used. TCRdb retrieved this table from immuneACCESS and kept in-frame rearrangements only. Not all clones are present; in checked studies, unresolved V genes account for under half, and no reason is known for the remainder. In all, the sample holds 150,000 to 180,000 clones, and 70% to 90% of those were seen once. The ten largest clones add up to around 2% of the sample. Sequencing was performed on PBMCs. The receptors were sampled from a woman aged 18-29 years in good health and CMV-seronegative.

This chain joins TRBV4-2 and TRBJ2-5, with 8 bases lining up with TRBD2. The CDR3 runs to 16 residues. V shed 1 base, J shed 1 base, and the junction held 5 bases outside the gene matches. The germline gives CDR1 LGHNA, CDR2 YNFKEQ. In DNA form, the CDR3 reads TGTGCCAGCAGCCAAGCGAGACTAGCGTCCCAAGAGACCCAGTACTTC. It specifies CASSQARLASQETQYF.

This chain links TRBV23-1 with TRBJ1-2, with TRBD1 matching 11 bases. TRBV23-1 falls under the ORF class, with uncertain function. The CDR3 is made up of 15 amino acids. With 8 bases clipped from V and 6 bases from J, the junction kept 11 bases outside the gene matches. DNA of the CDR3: TGCGCCAGCGGCCTCATCCCGGACAGGGGGCATGGCTACACCTTC. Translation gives CASGLIPDRGHGYTF.

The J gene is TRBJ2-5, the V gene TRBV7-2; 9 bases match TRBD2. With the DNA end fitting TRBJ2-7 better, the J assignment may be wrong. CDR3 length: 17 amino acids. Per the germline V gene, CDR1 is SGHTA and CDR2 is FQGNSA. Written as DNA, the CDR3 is TGTGCCAGCAGCCTAAACCCCCTCGGCGGGGGGGCCAACGAGCAGTACTTC. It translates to CASSLNPLGGGANEQYF.

The CDR3 here is CASSGTGVVDTQYF. The CDR3 DNA is TGTGCCAGCAGCGGGACAGGGGTTGTAGATACGCAGTATTTT. The gene calls are TRBV9 and TRBJ2-3, with 9 positions matching TRBD1. Losses at the gene ends were 3 bases for V and 5 bases for J; bases not matched to a gene: 4. Germline V gives CDR1 SGDLS, CDR2 YYNGEE. The CDR3 sequence is 14 residues long. Full variable domain (rest looked up from reference TRBV9 and TRBJ2-3): DSGVTQTPKHLITATGQRVTLRCSPRSGDLSVYWYQQSLDQGLQFLIQYYNGEERAKGNILERFSAQQFPDLHSELNLSSLELGDSALYFCASSGTGVVDTQYFGPGTRLTVL.

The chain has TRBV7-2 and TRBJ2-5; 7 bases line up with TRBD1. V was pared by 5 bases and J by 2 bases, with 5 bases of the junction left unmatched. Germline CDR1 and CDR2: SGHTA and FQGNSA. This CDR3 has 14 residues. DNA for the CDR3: TGTGCCAGCAGCCCACAGGGGACACAAGAGACCCAGTACTTC. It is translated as CASSPQGTQETQYF.

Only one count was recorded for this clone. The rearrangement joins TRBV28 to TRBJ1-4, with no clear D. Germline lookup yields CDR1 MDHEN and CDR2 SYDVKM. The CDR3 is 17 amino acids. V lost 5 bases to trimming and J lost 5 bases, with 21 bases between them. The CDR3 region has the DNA TGTGCCAGCAGTCCACCCCGACCCGGGGATCGCAATGAAAAACTGTTTTTT. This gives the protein CASSPPRPGDRNEKLFF.

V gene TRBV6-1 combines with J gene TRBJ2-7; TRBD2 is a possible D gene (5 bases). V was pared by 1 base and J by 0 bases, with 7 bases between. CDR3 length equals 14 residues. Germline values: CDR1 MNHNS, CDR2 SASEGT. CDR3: CASSEVGSSYEQYF. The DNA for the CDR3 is TGTGCCAGCAGTGAAGTTGGGAGCTCCTACGAGCAGTACTTC.

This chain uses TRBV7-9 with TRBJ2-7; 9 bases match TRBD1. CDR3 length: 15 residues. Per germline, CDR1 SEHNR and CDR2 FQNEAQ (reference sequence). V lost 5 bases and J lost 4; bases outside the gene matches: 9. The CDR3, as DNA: TGTGCCAGCAGCCCGCGGGACAGGGCATCTTACGAGCAGTACTTC. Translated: CASSPRDRASYEQYF.